This T cell receptor (beta chain) was obtained from a study of blood T cell repertoires in COVID-19. Study-level information: From T cells, B-cell-depleted T cells, or PBMCs came the material, which was cDNA or gDNA.

Original data processing: Researchers report that nucleated cell counts were estimated from reference gene primer amplification. Produced via immunoSEQ multiplex PCR; TCRdb's table is partial and in-frame only. V, J and clone size derive from that table, while D and trimming were established from the DNA sequence. Here the sample spans about 190,000 clones, approximately 79% being singletons. The CDR3 is 18 residues long. CDR1 and CDR2 (germline): SGHTA, FQGNSA. J gave up 1 base and V 2 bases, and 10 bases lay outside the gene matches. Source material: peripheral blood. The chain links TRBV7-2 to TRBJ2-3; 9 bases align to TRBD2. The TCR originated in an older woman with acute or convalescent COVID-19. In DNA form, the CDR3 reads TGTGCCAGCAGCTTAAGATCAGCGGGAGGTTTGCGCACAGATACGCAGTATTTT. This sequence encodes CASSLRSAGGLRTDTQYF.